The TCR beta chain described here comes from a study of blood T cell repertoires in COVID-19. Each recovered donor of Cohort 3 presented with two negative PCRs, clearance, or symptom resolution. TCRdb's table, derived via immunoSEQ multiplex PCR, lists solely in-frame clones and lacks some. The table shows 250,000 to 300,000 clones, with under 90% occurring only once. Input material: PBMCs or T cells enriched from blood (not recorded which). The receptor was isolated from a woman in her 40s who had recovered from COVID-19.

The CDR3 DNA follows: TGTGCCAGCAAAAAGGGGCTCTCCTATGGCTACACCTTC. It is translated as CASKKGLSYGYTF. The rearrangement uses TRBV12-3 or TRBV12-4 and TRBJ1-2; tentatively, D is TRBD1 (5 bases). Between the trimmed V and J ends, which lost 7 bases and 4 bases, there was a span of 13 bases. There are 13 residues in the CDR3.